These 13 T cell receptor beta chains share one sample of origin, sequenced in a study of T cell repertoires in cytomegalovirus infection (dated 2019 in TCRdb). For sequencing, an Illumina HiSeq 1500 was employed. TCRdb itself trimmed the public reads at Q25 with fastp, ran MiXCR and retained productive beta chains. Each entry merges the rows of one CDR3 protein and shows their most common DNA and genes. The sample contains about 770,000 distinct CDR3 sequences, almost 30% of them found a single time. The top ten clonotypes cover around 12% of the sample. The treatment or condition label on this specimen signifies: in vitro stimulation with specific CMV peptide epitopes to enrich CMV-specific T cells. The antigens of these receptors remain unknown. Sample: cultured CD8+ T cells from PBMCs, taken from culture after CMV antigen stimulation. The source of these receptors is a human donor in good health (CMV status not recorded). Some clones in this sample may be carry-over from other donors' samples.

The rearrangement joins TRBV6-5 to TRBJ1-6, with a weak D call TRBD1 (6 bases). The V gene lost 2 bases and the J gene lost 9 bases, with 14 bases spanning the gap. CDR1 is MNHEY and CDR2 is SVGAGI in the germline V gene. The CDR3 totals 15 residues. This CDR3 reads CASSYGGGLSSPLHF. Here the CDR3 DNA reads TGTGCCAGCAGTTACGGAGGGGGGCTTAGTTCACCCCTCCACTTT.

CDR3 in DNA: TGTGCCAGCACCAGGGGAGTTGTTATATTCGCTGAAGCTTTCTTT. Protein sequence: CASTRGVVIFAEAFF. The chain has TRBV6-2 or TRBV6-3 and TRBJ1-1, with a weak D call TRBD1 (6 bases). The CDR3 length is 15 residues. CDR1 and CDR2 (germline): MNHEY, SVGEGT. V lost 7 bases and J lost 6, with 21 bases in between.

There are a few counts of this clonotype. The CDR3 nucleotides are TGTGCCAGCAGCTCCCGAGGTTACTCGGACGAGCAGTACTTC. This encodes CASSSRGYSDEQYF. The V gene is TRBV7-9, the J gene TRBJ2-7; no definite D call. This CDR3 is built from 14 residues. V lost 4 bases to trimming and J lost 5 bases, with 15 bases between them. Germline CDR1 and CDR2: SEHNR and FQNEAQ (reference sequence).

This clonotype was recorded a few times. The gene calls are TRBV12-3 or TRBV12-4 and TRBJ2-3; D is unresolved. The V end lost 6 bases, the J end lost 0 bases, and 13 bases lay between the germline ends. The CDR3 runs to 15 residues. The CDR3 protein is CASSPHSTSTDTQYF. The CDR3 DNA reads TGTGCCAGCAGCCCCCATTCTACTAGCACAGATACGCAGTATTTT.

This clonotype has a handful of counts. This chain joins TRBV28 and TRBJ1-1; 8 nucleotides match TRBD1. V trimming: 1 base; J trimming: 1 base; junction bases outside the gene matches: 2. The CDR3 has 15 residues. Looked up from germline, CDR1 is MDHEN and CDR2 is SYDVKM. This chain's CDR3 is CASSLFGQGNTEAFF. CDR3 in DNA: TGTGCCAGCAGTTTATTCGGACAGGGGAACACTGAAGCTTTCTTT. The complete variable domain, with remaining parts taken from reference TRBV28 and TRBJ1-1, reads DVKVTQSSRYLVKRTGEKVFLECVQDMDHENMFWYRQDPGLGLRLIYFSYDVKMKEKGDIPEGYSVSREKKERFSLILESASTNQTSMYLCASSLFGQGNTEAFFGQGTRLTVV.

This clonotype was counted at least ten times. This chain joins TRBV28 and TRBJ2-5; tentative D call: TRBD2 (6 bases). V lost 3 bases and J lost 2, with 10 bases in between. The CDR3 spans 14 residues. Germline V CDR1 and CDR2: MDHEN, SYDVKM. The CDR3 DNA reads as TGTGCCAGCAGTTTCCGGGAGTTTCAAGAGACCCAGTACTTC. This translates into CASSFREFQETQYF.

This clonotype was seen at least ten times. The genes are TRBV7-9 and TRBJ1-2; D is perhaps TRBD1 (6 bases). Between the trimmed V and J ends, which lost 2 bases and 5 bases, there was a span of 18 bases. This CDR3 region has 16 residues. Germline values: CDR1 SEHNR, CDR2 FQNEAQ (reference sequence). Written as DNA, the CDR3 is TGTGCCAGCAGCTTACACGAATCCCCGGACAGATATGGCTACACCTTC. The encoded protein is CASSLHESPDRYGYTF.

The chain uses TRBV14 and TRBJ2-7, with 9 bases lining up with TRBD1. The V segment lost 2 bases and the J segment 4 bases; nucleotides outside the gene matches: 3. Germline CDR1 reads SGHDN; CDR2 reads FVKESK. This CDR3 spans 14 amino acids. CDR3 in DNA: TGTGCCAGCAGCCAATCCGGGACAGGGTACGAGCAGTACGTC. It yields the protein CASSQSGTGYEQYV.

The chain's CDR3 is CASSFRRYQETQYF. Here the CDR3 DNA reads TGTGCCAGCAGCTTTCGACGGTACCAAGAGACCCAGTACTTC. The V and J genes are TRBV11-1 and TRBJ2-5; D remains unclear. Per the germline V gene, CDR1 is SGHAT and CDR2 is FQDESV (reference sequence). This CDR3 comprises 14 residues. Trimming took off 3 bases at V and 0 bases at J, with 8 bases between the two ends.

The chain has TRBV5-5 and TRBJ2-5; 10 bases agree with TRBD1. Per germline, CDR1 SGHKS and CDR2 YYEKEE (reference sequence). Trimming at V came to 1 base and at J to 5 bases, leaving 2 bases not matched to a gene. The CDR3 sequence is 14 residues long. The CDR3 coding sequence is TGTGCCAGCAGCTTGATGGACAGGGGGGAGACCCAGTACTTC. This encodes CASSLMDRGETQYF.

This clonotype has a single count. A read error may be the cause here, since a much bigger clone is one base away. This chain joins TRBV7-2 and TRBJ2-2; tentatively, D is TRBD1 or TRBD2 (5 bases each). CDR1 and CDR2 (germline): SGHTA, FQGNSA. The CDR3 covers 14 residues. The CDR3 here is CASSPPGRTGKLFF. The CDR3 nucleotides read TGTGCCAGCAGCCCTCCGGGACGGACCGGGAAGCTGTTTTTT. The variable domain in full, completed from reference TRBV7-2 and TRBJ2-2, reads GAGVSQSPSNKVTEKGKDVELRCDPISGHTALYWYRQSLGQGLEFLIYFQGNSAPDKSGLPSDRFSAERTGGSVSTLTIQRTQQEDSAVYLCASSPPGRTGKLFFGEGSRLTVL.

The chain is built from TRBV27 and TRBJ2-5, with D possibly matching TRBD2 (6 bases). The CDR3 is made up of 14 amino acids. Germline CDR1 MNHEY, CDR2 SMNVEV (reference sequence). V was clipped by 7 bases and J by 2 bases, with 14 bases between them. DNA of the CDR3: TGTGCCAGCATGGCGTCCGGGACTCAAGAGACCCAGTACTTC. Translation: CASMASGTQETQYF.

This clonotype was counted at least ten times. The gene calls are TRBV7-6 and TRBJ2-2; D unclear. There are 15 residues in the CDR3. Germline loops: CDR1 SGHVS, CDR2 FNYEAQ. V was pared by 6 bases and J by 0 bases, with 11 bases between. The CDR3 sequence is CASSPTPANTGELFF. Here the CDR3 DNA reads TGTGCCAGCAGTCCCACCCCAGCGAACACCGGGGAGCTGTTTTTT.